The clone carrying this T cell receptor (beta chain) was seen a handful of times. Its antigen remains unidentified. These data are taken from a study of beta chain features in type 1 diabetes. What was sequenced were expressed TCRB transcripts, since all of the isolated RNA had been reverse transcribed. Approximately 3.4 million reads, on average, came from each naive, central memory and regulatory T cell sample. Sequencing used immunoSEQ multiplex PCR; TCRdb keeps in-frame clones, though not all of them. The table lists some 500,000 clones, about an eighth of them singletons. Study-wide points: Within the patient group, naive, central memory and Treg TCRB repertoires appeared more similar to each other than within healthy donors.

Every donor provided one heparinised blood draw, which averaged approximately 100 mL. Via CD45RO/CCR7/CD25/CD127/CD95/CD27, cells of the CD4+ naive, central memory, regulatory and stem cell-like memory subsets were sorted. This clonotype was obtained from a woman younger than 35 in good health. The sample taken for sequencing was naive CD4+ T cells from blood.

DNA for the CDR3: TGTGCCAGCAGTGGAGACAGGGTATATGGCTACACCTTC. Translation: CASSGDRVYGYTF. The chain couples TRBV2 to TRBJ1-2; 7 bases agree with TRBD1. The CDR3 totals 13 residues. Germline CDR1 and CDR2: SNHLY and FYNNEI. The V segment lost 4 bases and the J segment 5 bases; nucleotides outside the gene matches: 4.